This is a list of T cell receptor beta chains from one sample in a study of CD8 T cells in Susac syndrome. A single record per CDR3 protein comes from TCRdb applying MiXCR to the immunoSEQ multiplex PCR reads. The repertoire includes 95,000 to 150,000 distinct CDR3 sequences, roughly 94% of them detected once, and just over 0.095% sits in the top ten. Input material: CD4+ T cells from PBMCs. These receptor sequences come from a human donor in good health. Each CDR3 is given with its conserved first and last residue.

j_gene	v_gene	CDR3aa
TRBJ1-1	TRBV7-9	CAGTTANTEAFF
TRBJ1-1	TRBV29-1	CSVEQIEAFF
TRBJ2-5	TRBV5-1	CASSFQGQGQETQYF
TRBJ2-5	TRBV7-9	CASSMRGETQYF
TRBJ2-5	TRBV21-1	CASSKGEVETQYF
TRBJ1-1	TRBV19	CAFLAQGWTEAFF
TRBJ2-7	TRBV28	CASSLGTGLYEQYF
TRBJ2-7	TRBV19	CASSRTTSGRTYEQYF
TRBJ2-1	TRBV7-9	CASSLFLRGSSYNEQFF
TRBJ1-6	TRBV6-6	CASNWDLNSPLHF
TRBJ2-1	TRBV6-5	CASNGLSSSYNEQFF
TRBJ2-2	TRBV27	CASSLLQGSGELFF
TRBJ2-3	TRBV20-1	CSAQILGEADTQYF
TRBJ2-3	TRBV7-2	CASSSQRISTDTQYF
TRBJ2-3	TRBV4-2	CASSQAGGRDTQYF
TRBJ2-7	TRBV7-3	CASSFRLAGVEQYF
TRBJ2-1	TRBV30	CAWSVGLAGGNEQFF
TRBJ2-3	TRBV4-2	CASRQDSTVNTDTQYF
TRBJ2-3	TRBV6-6	CASSKAGLPSDTQYF
TRBJ1-1	TRBV7-3	CASSKGTPGNTEAFF
TRBJ2-7	TRBV10-2	CASSPQGDYEQYF
TRBJ1-4	TRBV20-1	CSASHEGGDEKLFF
TRBJ1-2	TRBV30	CAWIAGGRGYTF
TRBJ1-2	TRBV27	CASRKADYGYTF
TRBJ2-1	TRBV29-1	CSAHTPIWLSGRYNEQFF
TRBJ1-5	TRBV15	CATSRGRDYSNQPQHF
TRBJ1-1	TRBV30	CAWSPGTTEAFF
TRBJ2-1	TRBV9	CASSPSGGAVDNEQFF
TRBJ2-2	TRBV7-9	CASSLSGITGELFF
TRBJ1-3	TRBV7-9	CASSSLDRFSGNTIYF
TRBJ2-1	TRBV11-2	CASSWAGGGNEQFF
TRBJ2-4	TRBV28	CASSFQGGTIQYF
TRBJ2-6	TRBV7-9	CASSLAGLSKGANVLTF
TRBJ2-1	TRBV7-9	CASSLALAQKAYNEQFF
TRBJ2-2	TRBV5-1	CASSKGGDWTGELFF
TRBJ2-3	TRBV24-1	CATSDPKRGVPDTQYF
TRBJ1-6	TRBV7-9	CASSWGTANSPLHF
TRBJ2-5	TRBV24-1	CATSDKQAFQETQYF
TRBJ2-1	TRBV3-1	CASRPDLSGREQFF
TRBJ1-2	TRBV25-1	CASSESGIGYTF
TRBJ1-1	TRBV7-6	CASSERTGGASTEAFF
TRBJ1-6	TRBV14	CASSQDEGSLHF
TRBJ1-6	TRBV6-4	CASSLQGGSDSPLHF
TRBJ1-2	TRBV3-1	CASRRGNYGYTF
TRBJ2-6	TRBV7-8	CASPRDSANSGANVLTF
TRBJ2-2	TRBV12-3/TRBV12-4	CASSPGAGELFF
TRBJ2-7	TRBV2	CASNLDRDPDVSSYEQYF
TRBJ1-4	TRBV7-2	CASSPSGREKLFF
TRBJ2-1	TRBV7-9	CASRRAVARVGFF
TRBJ2-3	TRBV20-1	CSAARTLTDTQYF
TRBJ2-7	TRBV6-1	CASRTDPGLAGSRAYEQYF
TRBJ1-2	TRBV9	CASSAATGLNYGYTF